This TCR beta chain was recorded in a study of blood T cell repertoires in COVID-19. Study information: There were acute and convalescent COVID-19 samples, and they came from the United States, Italy and Spain. PBMCs, B-cell-depleted T cells, or T cells provided the cDNA or gDNA that made up the material.

V was pared by 2 bases and J by 5 bases, with 13 bases between. The CDR3 is 15 amino acids. In germline, CDR1 is MNHNS, CDR2 SASEGT. In the original processing: For nucleated cells, counts were estimated from reference gene primer amplification. Repertoires were generated with immunoSEQ multiplex PCR, while TCRdb's copy carries only in-frame clones and drops some. That table is the source of V, J and clone size, and D and trimming were worked out from the DNA. Among 200,000 to 250,000 clones, about 85% were seen once, and the ten largest hold over 9.5%. The rearrangement links TRBV6-1 to TRBJ2-1; D might be TRBD1 (6 bases). Sequenced: peripheral blood. This receptor was identified in a young woman who had recovered from COVID-19. This CDR3 is CASSEIRGTHNEQFF. The CDR3 DNA is TGTGCCAGCAGTGAAATCAGGGGTACCCACAATGAGCAGTTCTTC.